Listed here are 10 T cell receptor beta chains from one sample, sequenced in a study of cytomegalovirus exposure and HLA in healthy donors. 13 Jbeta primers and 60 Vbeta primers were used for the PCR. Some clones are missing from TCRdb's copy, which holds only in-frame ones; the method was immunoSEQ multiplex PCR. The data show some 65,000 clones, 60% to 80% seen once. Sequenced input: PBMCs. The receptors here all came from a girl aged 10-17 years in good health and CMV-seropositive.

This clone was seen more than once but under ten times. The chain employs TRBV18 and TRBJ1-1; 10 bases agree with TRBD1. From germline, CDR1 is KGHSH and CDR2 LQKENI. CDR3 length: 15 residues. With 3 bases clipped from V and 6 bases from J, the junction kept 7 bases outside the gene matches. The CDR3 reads CASSPLGQGSAEAFF. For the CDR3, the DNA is TGTGCCAGCTCACCCCTGGGACAGGGGTCAGCTGAAGCTTTCTTT. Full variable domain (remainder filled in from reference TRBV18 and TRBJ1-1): NAGVMQNPRHLVRRRGQEARLRCSPMKGHSHVYWYRQLPEEGLKFMVYLQKENIIDESGMPKERFSAEFPKEGPSILRIQQVVRGDSAAYFCASSPLGQGSAEAFFGQGTRLTVV.

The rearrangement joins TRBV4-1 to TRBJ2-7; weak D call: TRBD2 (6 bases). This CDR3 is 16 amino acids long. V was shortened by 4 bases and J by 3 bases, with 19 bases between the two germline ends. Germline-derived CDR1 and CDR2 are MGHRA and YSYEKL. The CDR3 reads CASSPLAAGIVYEQYF. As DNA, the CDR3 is TGCGCCAGCAGCCCCCTAGCCGCGGGGATTGTCTACGAGCAGTACTTC.

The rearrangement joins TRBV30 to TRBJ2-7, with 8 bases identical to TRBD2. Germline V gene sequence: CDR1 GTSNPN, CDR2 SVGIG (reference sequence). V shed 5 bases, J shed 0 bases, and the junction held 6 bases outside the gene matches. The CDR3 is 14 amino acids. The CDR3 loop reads CAWAAGGSSYEQYF. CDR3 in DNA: TGTGCCTGGGCGGCGGGGGGCAGCTCCTACGAGCAGTACTTC.

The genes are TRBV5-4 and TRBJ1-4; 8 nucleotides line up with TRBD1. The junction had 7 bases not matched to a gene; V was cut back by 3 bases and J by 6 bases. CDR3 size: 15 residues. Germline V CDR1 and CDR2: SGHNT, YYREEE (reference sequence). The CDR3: CASSYFGQGDEKLFF. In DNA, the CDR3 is TGTGCCAGCAGCTATTTCGGACAGGGCGATGAAAAACTGTTTTTT.

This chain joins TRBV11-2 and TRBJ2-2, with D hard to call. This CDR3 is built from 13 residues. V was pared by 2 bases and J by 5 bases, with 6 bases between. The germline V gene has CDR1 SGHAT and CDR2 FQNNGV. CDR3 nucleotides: TGTGCCAGCAGCTTATTTGCGACCGGGGAGCTGTTTTTT. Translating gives CASSLFATGELFF.

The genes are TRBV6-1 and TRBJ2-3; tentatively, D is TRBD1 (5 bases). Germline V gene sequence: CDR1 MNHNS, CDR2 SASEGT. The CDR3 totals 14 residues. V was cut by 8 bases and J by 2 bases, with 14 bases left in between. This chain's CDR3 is CASGRQFPTDTQYF. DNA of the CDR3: TGTGCCAGCGGCAGACAGTTCCCCACAGATACGCAGTATTTT.

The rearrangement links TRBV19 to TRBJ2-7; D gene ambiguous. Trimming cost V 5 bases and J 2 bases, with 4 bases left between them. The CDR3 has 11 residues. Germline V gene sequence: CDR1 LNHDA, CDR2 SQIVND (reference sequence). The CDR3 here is CASSPPYEQYF. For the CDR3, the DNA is TGTGCCAGTAGTCCTCCCTACGAGCAGTACTTC.

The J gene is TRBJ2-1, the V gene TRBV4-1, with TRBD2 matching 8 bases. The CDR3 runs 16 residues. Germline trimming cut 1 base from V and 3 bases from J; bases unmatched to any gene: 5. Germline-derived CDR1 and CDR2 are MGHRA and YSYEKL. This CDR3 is CASSQVLAAVYNEQFF. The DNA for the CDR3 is TGCGCCAGCAGCCAAGTACTAGCGGCCGTCTACAATGAGCAGTTCTTC.

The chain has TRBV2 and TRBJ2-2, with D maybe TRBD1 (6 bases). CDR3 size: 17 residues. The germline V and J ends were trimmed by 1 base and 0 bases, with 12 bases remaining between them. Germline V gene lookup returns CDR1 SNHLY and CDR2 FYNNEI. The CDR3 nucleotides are TGTGCCAGCAGTGAAGAGTCTGACAGGACGAACACCGGGGAGCTGTTTTTT. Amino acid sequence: CASSEESDRTNTGELFF.

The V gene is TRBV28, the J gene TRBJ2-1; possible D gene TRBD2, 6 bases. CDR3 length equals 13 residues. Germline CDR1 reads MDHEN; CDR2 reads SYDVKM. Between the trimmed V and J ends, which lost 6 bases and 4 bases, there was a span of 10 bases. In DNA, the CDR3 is TGTGCCAGCAGCGCTGGGAGGTACAATGAGCAGTTCTTC. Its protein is CASSAGRYNEQFF.